This T cell receptor (beta chain) was sequenced during a study of control samples from healthy donors and cancer patients. Sequencing was performed with immunoSEQ multiplex PCR; in TCRdb, only in-frame clones are kept and a portion is missing. The repertoire holds 150,000 to 200,000 clones, around 90% seen once, with 2% in the top ten. Per germline, CDR1 SGHNT and CDR2 YYREEE (reference sequence). This CDR3 region has 13 residues. V trimming: 5 bases; J trimming: 6 bases; junction bases outside the gene matches: 7. This receptor was taken from a middle-aged woman in good health. Material for sequencing was blood. This chain links TRBV5-4 with TRBJ1-2; 7 bases fit TRBD1. The CDR3, as DNA: TGTGCCAGCAGGGCAGGGGGTACGGATGGCTACACCTTC. Translating it yields CASRAGGTDGYTF.